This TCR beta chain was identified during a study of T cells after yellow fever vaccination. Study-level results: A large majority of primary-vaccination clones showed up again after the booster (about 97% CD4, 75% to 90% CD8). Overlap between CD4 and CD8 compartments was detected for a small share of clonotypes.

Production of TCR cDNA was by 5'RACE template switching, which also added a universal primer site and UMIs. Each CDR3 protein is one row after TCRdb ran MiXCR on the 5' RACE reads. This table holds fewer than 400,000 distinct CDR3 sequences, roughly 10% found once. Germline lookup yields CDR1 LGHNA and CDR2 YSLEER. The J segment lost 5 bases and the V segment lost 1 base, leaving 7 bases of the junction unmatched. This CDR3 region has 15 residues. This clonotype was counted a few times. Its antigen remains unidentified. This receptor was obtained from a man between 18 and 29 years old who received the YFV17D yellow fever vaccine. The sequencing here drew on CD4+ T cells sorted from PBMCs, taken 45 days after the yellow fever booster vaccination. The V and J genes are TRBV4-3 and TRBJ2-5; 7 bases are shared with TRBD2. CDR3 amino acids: CASSQGEEGGETQYF. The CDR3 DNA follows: TGCGCCAGCAGCCAAGGGGAGGAGGGAGGGGAGACCCAGTACTTC.